This TCR beta chain was sequenced during a study of CD8 T cells in Susac syndrome. From blood CD8+ and CD4+ T cells, TCR beta sequences were generated. Relapsing-remitting disease, either stable or active, was present in the multiple sclerosis controls, who were treatment-naive patients. Negative isolation yielded the CD8+ and CD4+ T cells, while FACS enriched the TEMRA cells. Trimming stripped 2 bases from V and 5 bases from J, with 18 bases between. CDR3 size: 15 residues. The germline V gene has CDR1 SQVTM and CDR2 ANQGSEA. An input of about 0.5 to 1 ug of RNA was subjected to reverse transcription using random hexamers. immunoSEQ multiplex PCR amplified TCR beta CDR3 across 54 Vbeta, 13 Jbeta. Each CDR3 protein gets one entry after TCRdb re-called the immunoSEQ multiplex PCR reads with MiXCR. The sample holds approximately 120,000 distinct CDR3 sequences, 90% to 95% seen once.

The source material was CD8+ T cells from PBMCs. This rearrangement joins TRBV29-1 to TRBJ2-5; D is ambiguous. The receptor was isolated from a human donor with multiple sclerosis. The CDR3 reads CSVESENGGLETQYF. The CDR3 region has the DNA TGCAGCGTTGAATCCGAGAACGGCGGCCTTGAGACCCAGTACTTC.